These 24 T cell receptor beta chains came from one sample sequenced in a study of blood T cell repertoires in COVID-19. Using immunoSEQ multiplex PCR, the repertoire was profiled, and TCRdb retains in-frame clones only, with some absent. In the table there are about 160,000 clones, roughly 84% of which are singletons. The sample taken for sequencing was peripheral blood. The receptors were gathered from a man in his 70s with acute or convalescent COVID-19.

Here the CDR3 reads CASSLAPPGSGRYNEQFF. The CDR3 DNA follows: TGTGCCAGCAGCTTAGCCCCTCCGGGTAGCGGGAGATACAATGAGCAGTTCTTC. The V gene is TRBV11-2, the J gene TRBJ2-1; TRBD2 matches 9 bases. The CDR3 totals 18 residues. V lost 1 base and J lost 4; bases outside the gene matches: 11. Germline lookup yields CDR1 SGHAT and CDR2 FQNNGV.

V gene TRBV3-1 (or the pseudogene TRBV3-2) combines with J gene TRBJ2-7, with D perhaps TRBD2 (6 bases). This CDR3 has 16 residues. Germline V gene lookup returns CDR1 LGHDT and CDR2 YNNKEL (reference sequence). Trimming took 4 bases from V and 6 from J, leaving 22 bases between them. CDR3 in DNA: TGTGCCAGCAGCCGGAACGCGGGGTCCAGCGGCGGCGAGCAGTACTTC. Its translation is CASSRNAGSSGGEQYF.

V usage is TRBV7-3 and J usage is TRBJ2-2, with TRBD2 matching over 16 bases. CDR3 size: 20 residues. The J segment lost 3 bases and the V segment lost 5 bases, leaving 12 bases of the junction unmatched. Germline V gives CDR1 SGHTA, CDR2 FQGTGA. The CDR3 region has the DNA TGTGCCAGCAGCCCCCGGTTGGGACTAGCGGGGGGGCTGGACACCGGGGAGCTGTTTTTT. Amino acids: CASSPRLGLAGGLDTGELFF.

This chain uses TRBV9 with TRBJ2-1, with 7 bases fitting TRBD1. This CDR3 is built from 16 residues. Per germline, CDR1 SGDLS and CDR2 YYNGEE. V lost 4 bases to trimming and J lost 2 bases; unmatched junction nucleotides: 9. CDR3 region: CASSPGGLKPYNEQFF. CDR3 bases: TGTGCCAGCAGCCCAGGGGGTTTAAAACCCTACAATGAGCAGTTCTTC.

The chain uses TRBV28 and TRBJ1-2, with 9 bases lining up with TRBD1. V was pared by 10 bases and J by 4 bases, with 10 bases of the junction left unmatched. This CDR3 has 14 residues. Germline V CDR1 and CDR2: MDHEN, SYDVKM. In DNA form, the CDR3 reads TGTGCCACCCCGGGACAGGGCAATCCCTATGGCTACACCTTC. This gives the protein CATPGQGNPYGYTF.

The chain joins TRBV7-9 to TRBJ2-4, with 8 positions matching TRBD2. This CDR3 spans 16 amino acids. The germline V gene has CDR1 SEHNR and CDR2 FQNEAQ (reference sequence). With V trimmed by 4 bases and J by 0 bases, 5 bases remained unmatched. CDR3 sequence: CASSSTSGVAKNIQYF. Here the CDR3 DNA reads TGTGCCAGCAGCTCTACTAGCGGAGTAGCCAAAAACATTCAGTACTTC.

This clone is a singleton in its sample. The chain is built from TRBV19 and TRBJ2-7; TRBD2 aligns across 7 bases. The J segment lost 1 base and the V segment lost 7 bases, leaving 7 bases of the junction unmatched. This CDR3 comprises 14 residues. Germline V gives CDR1 LNHDA, CDR2 SQIVND (reference sequence). As DNA, the CDR3 is TGTGCCAGTACGATCAGCGGGGCGTCCTACGAGCAGTACTTC. Translated: CASTISGASYEQYF.

The chain has TRBV19 and TRBJ1-2; no reliable D call. V was shortened by 7 bases and J by 2 bases, with 17 bases between the two germline ends. Germline V gives CDR1 LNHDA, CDR2 SQIVND (reference sequence). This CDR3 has 15 residues. The DNA for the CDR3 is TGTGCCAGTAAAGCCACAGCTCTTAAGAACTATGGCTACACCTTC. Protein product: CASKATALKNYGYTF.

In its sample, this clone was seen once. This chain links TRBV28 with TRBJ1-5; tentative D call: TRBD1 (5 bases). Germline loops: CDR1 MDHEN, CDR2 SYDVKM. The CDR3 is made up of 14 amino acids. The V end lost 7 bases, the J end lost 7 bases, and 17 bases lay between the germline ends. CDR3 in DNA: TGTGCCAGCACCTTAATATGGGGGGGACAGCCCCAGCATTTT. Protein: CASTLIWGGQPQHF. The whole variable domain, remainder taken from reference TRBV28 and TRBJ1-5, is DVKVTQSSRYLVKRTGEKVFLECVQDMDHENMFWYRQDPGLGLRLIYFSYDVKMKEKGDIPEGYSVSREKKERFSLILESASTNQTSMYLCASTLIWGGQPQHFGDGTRLSIL.

The chain uses TRBV3-1 (or the pseudogene TRBV3-2) and TRBJ1-1; tentatively, D is TRBD1 (5 bases). Germline CDR1 is LGHDT and CDR2 is YNNKEL (reference sequence). V dropped 7 bases and J dropped 1 base, with 13 bases sitting between them. This CDR3 spans 14 amino acids. The CDR3 DNA follows: TGTGCCAGCATGCGGGATGGGGGGAACACTGAAGCTTTCTTT. It yields the protein CASMRDGGNTEAFF.

This rearrangement joins TRBV10-3 to TRBJ2-3; D ambiguous. CDR1 is ENHRY and CDR2 is SYGVKD in the germline V gene. The CDR3 is 13 amino acids. The V gene lost 2 bases and the J gene lost 5 bases, with 8 bases spanning the gap. DNA for the CDR3: TGTGCCATCAGTGAGAGTCAGCGAGATACGCAGTATTTT. This translates into CAISESQRDTQYF.

The chain combines TRBV7-9 with TRBJ1-2; perhaps TRBD1 as D (6 bases). The germline CDR1 and CDR2 sequences are SEHNR and FQNEAQ (reference sequence). The CDR3 has 14 residues. V lost 2 bases and J lost 8, with 15 bases in between. CDR3: CASSLPLQGHGYTF. The CDR3 region has the DNA TGTGCCAGCAGCTTACCGTTACAGGGACACGGCTACACCTTC. The full variable domain, with the rest looked up from reference TRBV7-9 and TRBJ1-2, is DTGVSQNPRHKITKRGQNVTFRCDPISEHNRLYWYRQTLGQGPEFLTYFQNEAQLEKSRLLSDRFSAERPKGSFSTLEIQRTEQGDSAMYLCASSLPLQGHGYTFGSGTRLTVV.

The chain carries TRBV6-5 and TRBJ2-7; TRBD2 matches 10 bases. The V gene end was trimmed by 7 bases and the J gene end by 6 bases; junction bases not matched to a gene: 9. The germline V gene encodes CDR1 MNHEY and CDR2 SVGAGI. The CDR3 extends over 14 amino acids. CDR3 protein: CASIPSGSMGEQYF. As DNA, the CDR3 is TGTGCCAGCATCCCTAGCGGGAGTATGGGCGAGCAGTACTTC.

The chain is built from TRBV18 and TRBJ1-2, with TRBD1 matching 9 bases. The germline V gene encodes CDR1 KGHSH and CDR2 LQKENI. This CDR3 has 13 amino acids. Trimming took 4 bases from V and 7 from J; bases not matched to a gene: 4. CDR3 residues: CASSRGQGSGYTF. The CDR3 bases are TGTGCCAGCTCACGGGGACAGGGAAGTGGCTACACCTTC. Variable domain in full (rest from reference TRBV18 and TRBJ1-2): NAGVMQNPRHLVRRRGQEARLRCSPMKGHSHVYWYRQLPEEGLKFMVYLQKENIIDESGMPKERFSAEFPKEGPSILRIQQVVRGDSAAYFCASSRGQGSGYTFGSGTRLTVV.

The V gene is TRBV7-9, the J gene TRBJ2-5, with 13 bases matching TRBD2. The V gene's germline CDR1 is SEHNR and CDR2 FQNEAQ (reference sequence). Trimming took 5 bases from V and 0 from J; bases not matched to a gene: 3. This CDR3 has 16 residues. CDR3 bases: TGTGCCAGCAGCCCAGGGACTAGCGGGAACCAAGAGACCCAGTACTTC. This codes for CASSPGTSGNQETQYF.

This clone is a singleton in its sample. The rearrangement joins TRBV7-2 to TRBJ1-5; 7 bases are shared with TRBD1. V trimming: 0 bases; J trimming: 7 bases; junction bases outside the gene matches: 6. The CDR3 has 15 residues. Germline loops: CDR1 SGHTA, CDR2 FQGNSA. CDR3 sequence reads: CASSLAGGAEQPQHF. CDR3 in DNA: TGTGCCAGCAGCTTAGCAGGGGGCGCCGAGCAGCCCCAGCATTTT.

This clone was detected only a few times. This rearrangement joins TRBV7-9 to TRBJ1-4, with D unresolved. The germline V gene encodes CDR1 SEHNR and CDR2 FQNEAQ (reference sequence). Between the trimmed V and J ends, which lost 5 bases and 0 bases, there was a span of 22 bases. The CDR3 sequence is 19 residues long. The CDR3 loop reads CASSPRRSTGTATNEKLFF. For the CDR3, the DNA is TGTGCCAGCAGCCCACGTAGGAGTACTGGAACTGCAACTAATGAAAAACTGTTTTTT.

This clone came up once. The genes are TRBV28 and TRBJ2-7; D possibly corresponds to TRBD2 (5 bases). The V end was cut by 5 bases, the J end by 2 bases, with 13 bases between. Germline lookup yields CDR1 MDHEN and CDR2 SYDVKM. This CDR3 spans 14 amino acids. The CDR3 loop is CASSQGSRTYEQYF. The CDR3 DNA follows: TGTGCCAGCAGTCAAGGGAGTAGGACCTACGAGCAGTACTTC.

This chain joins TRBV5-1 and TRBJ1-1, with 11 bases matching TRBD1. Trimming at V came to 4 bases and at J to 4 bases, leaving 12 bases not matched to a gene. This CDR3 spans 17 amino acids. Germline CDR1 is SGHRS and CDR2 is YFSETQ. The CDR3 reads CASSAGTGGRLSTEAFF. The DNA of the CDR3 is TGCGCCAGCAGCGCAGGGACAGGGGGTCGATTGAGCACTGAAGCTTTCTTT.

The J gene is TRBJ2-1, the V gene TRBV9; TRBD2 might be the D (6 bases). This CDR3 comprises 15 residues. The V end was cut by 7 bases, the J end by 5 bases, with 19 bases between. Germline CDR1 and CDR2: SGDLS and YYNGEE. The CDR3 loop reads CASAAPAGKNNEQFF. The CDR3 DNA is TGTGCCAGCGCCGCCCCAGCGGGTAAAAACAATGAGCAGTTCTTC.

This clone showed up just once. The chain has TRBV19 and TRBJ2-1, with 10 bases matching TRBD2. J was trimmed by 5 bases and V by 11 bases; bases with no gene match: 9. The germline V gene has CDR1 LNHDA and CDR2 SQIVND (reference sequence). The CDR3 is made up of 14 amino acids. The CDR3 bases are TGTGCCGCGAAAAAGGGGACTAGCGACAATGAGCAGTTCTTC. Translated, it gives CAAKKGTSDNEQFF.

The chain has TRBV6-5 and TRBJ2-7; D might be TRBD1 (5 bases). The length of the CDR3 is 12 residues. Trimming took off 8 bases at V and 3 bases at J, with 11 bases between the two ends. Germline V CDR1 and CDR2: MNHEY, SVGAGI. The CDR3 sequence: CASVGVGYEQYF. CDR3 nucleotide sequence: TGTGCCAGCGTAGGGGTGGGCTACGAGCAGTACTTC.

In DNA form, the CDR3 reads TGTGCCAGTAGTGCGATACAGGGTTTCAATCAGCCCCAGCATTTT. It yields the protein CASSAIQGFNQPQHF. The J gene is TRBJ1-5, the V gene TRBV19; possibly TRBD1 for D (6 bases). The CDR3 loop spans 15 amino acids. V shed 5 bases and J shed 3 bases, with 14 bases lying between them. CDR1 LNHDA and CDR2 SQIVND come from the germline V gene (reference sequence).

CDR3 sequence: CASARQLATNEKLFF. The CDR3 region has the DNA TGCGCCAGCGCCCGGCAGCTAGCAACTAATGAAAAACTGTTTTTT. This chain connects TRBV5-1 to TRBJ1-4; D is uncertain. The CDR3 is made up of 15 amino acids. Germline CDR1 is SGHRS and CDR2 is YFSETQ. Trimming left V 7 bases short and J 0 bases short, with 13 bases between.